This TCR beta chain was retrieved from a study of T cell responses to AZD1222 COVID-19 vaccine. Across the study: Second-dose intervals of approximately 4 or approximately 12 weeks were pooled. Findings and limits, study-wide: Spike-specific TCR breadth and depth both grew after two AZD1222 doses.

The CDR3 runs 16 residues. V lost 1 base and J 4 bases, leaving 11 bases between the germline ends. CDR1 and CDR2 (germline): SGHTA, FQGNSA. About this clone: Its antigen is as yet unknown.

Only in-frame clones appear in the TCRdb table, and some are missing; sequencing was by immunoSEQ multiplex PCR. The table lists over 150,000 clones, 90% of them singletons, with approximately 1.5% in the top ten. The receptor was derived from an adult in good health. The rearrangement joins TRBV7-2 to TRBJ2-6; D remains ambiguous. Specimen: peripheral blood, collected on day 0 of AZD1222 vaccination. The CDR3 DNA follows: TGTGCCAGCAGCTTAGAGTCCAGGTCCGGGGCCAACGTCCTGACTTTC. Its protein product is CASSLESRSGANVLTF.